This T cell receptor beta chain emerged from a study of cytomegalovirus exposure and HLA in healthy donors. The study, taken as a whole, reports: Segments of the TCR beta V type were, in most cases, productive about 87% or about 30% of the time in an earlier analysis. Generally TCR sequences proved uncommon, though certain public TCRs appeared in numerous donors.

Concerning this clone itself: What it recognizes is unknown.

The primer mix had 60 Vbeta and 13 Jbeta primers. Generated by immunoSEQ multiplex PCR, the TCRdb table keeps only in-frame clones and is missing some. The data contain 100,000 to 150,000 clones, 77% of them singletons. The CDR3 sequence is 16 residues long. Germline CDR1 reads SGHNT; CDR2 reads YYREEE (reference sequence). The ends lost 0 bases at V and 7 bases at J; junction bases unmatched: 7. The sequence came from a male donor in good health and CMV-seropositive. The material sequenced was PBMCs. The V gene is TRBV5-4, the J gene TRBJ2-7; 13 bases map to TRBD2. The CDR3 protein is CASSLEGLAGVKEQYF. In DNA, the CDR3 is TGTGCCAGCAGCTTGGAAGGACTAGCGGGAGTTAAGGAGCAGTACTTC. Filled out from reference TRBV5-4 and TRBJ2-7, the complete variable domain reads ETGVTQSPTHLIKTRGQQVTLRCSSQSGHNTVSWYQQALGQGPQFIFQYYREEENGRGNFPPRFSGLQFPNYSSELNVNALELDDSALYLCASSLEGLAGVKEQYFGPGTRLTVT.